This T cell receptor beta chain was sequenced during a study of OX40 agonist ivuxolimab in advanced cancers. Describing the broader study: Ivuxolimab was an agonistic, fully human IgG2 monoclonal antibody directed against OX40 (CD134), a costimulatory receptor. The purpose of peripheral TCRbeta sequencing was to test whether ivuxolimab changed TCR sequence diversity and led to clonal T-cell expansion. The paper reports the monotherapy dose-escalation portion (N of about 50 patients) of the phase I ivuxolimab trial. Partial responses occurred in three dose-escalation patients: two with cutaneous melanoma and one with hepatocellular carcinoma. Patients were allowed to have had prior anti-PD-1, anti-PD-L1 or anti-CTLA-4 therapy, and about 40% of the dose-escalation patients had been treated with checkpoint inhibitors. In the dose-escalation cohort, approximately 82% of patients were male, and the mean age was around 65 years with a range of roughly 23 to 90. Intravenous ivuxolimab was administered to patients every 2 weeks at six dose levels: 0.01, 0.1, 0.3, 1.5, 3 and 10 mg/kg. Among the roughly 52 dose-escalation patients, about 20 had hepatocellular carcinoma, 15 melanoma, 9 renal cell carcinoma and 9 head and neck cancer.

Patients with autoimmune disease history or receiving systemic immunosuppression were excluded from the trial. Peripheral blood for TCR sequencing was collected from all dose cohorts at baseline, on cycle 4 day 1, and on cycle 7 day 1. The samples were taken from a phase I, first-in-human, multicenter, open-label dose-escalation trial of ivuxolimab. Adults with locally advanced or metastatic melanoma, renal cell, hepatocellular, or head and neck squamous cell carcinoma were enrolled in the trial. CD4+ and CD8+ T cells were sorted separately from peripheral blood before TCR sequencing. V loses 5 bases, J loses 0 bases, and the germline ends lie 15 bases apart. The CDR3 runs 16 amino acids, cysteine and phenylalanine included. The read is trimmed to its CDR3 DNA, 48 bases read in frame from base 1. Looking up the germline V gene (reference sequence) yields CDR1 LNHDA and CDR2 SQIVND. What the authors observed across the whole study: In the 0.1-3.0 mg/kg groups, partial responders had among the lowest normalized peripheral clonal expansion, particularly in CD8+ T cells. Clonal expansion of both CD4+ and CD8+ blood T cells was observed from baseline to week 6 at doses 0.1 to 3.0 mg/kg. Antigen specificity was not determined for the clonally expanded peripheral T cells. Low levels of normalized T-cell clonal expansion were also seen in some patients who did not respond. After ivuxolimab, CD8+ T cells had more expanded clones than CD4+ T cells on average.

Genomic DNA was isolated from the sorted cells so that the TCRbeta CDR3 region could be sequenced. TCRbeta CDR3 regions were sequenced using the immunoSEQ Assay. Here the immuneACCESS table is served through TCRdb, limited to in-frame sequences with V and J called. Missing clones are a known gap in these copies; in checked studies unresolved V genes cover under half, and the rest lacks a known reason. Here the sample has 55,000 to 75,000 clones; around nine tenths occur a single time. The top ten clones comprise roughly 25% of the sample. On this clone: This clone's antigen is unknown. No per-base quality is available; no much larger clone lies one base away.

The sample consisted of CD4+ or CD8+ T cells sorted from blood, taken in a trial of the OX40 agonist ivuxolimab. The sequence was obtained from an adult with an advanced solid tumor such as melanoma, head and neck, liver or kidney cancer. This sequence uses TRBV19 and TRBJ2-3; no confident D gene assignment can be made. The sequenced DNA: TGTGCCAGTAGTTTGCCCTCGCCAGGTAGCACAGATACGCAGTATTTT. This yields the protein CASSLPSPGSTDTQYF.